Presented here are 22 T cell receptor beta chains from one specimen sequenced in a study of naive and memory T cell subsets. Two oligonucleotides, mixed equimolar, formed the beta constant-region primer covering TRBC1 and TRBC2. Ligated cDNA was amplified by four rounds of PCR with nested alpha and beta constant-region primers and SP2. From the UMI-ligation and nested PCR reads, TCRdb called clonotypes with MiXCR, one entry per CDR3 protein. Here the sample spans 120,000 to 150,000 distinct CDR3 sequences, roughly 20% being singletons. Study observations and caveats: A few larger clonotypes appeared in naive repertoires, especially CD8, possibly memory cells re-expressing CD45RA.

What these receptors recognize is not known. The sequencing input was naive CD4+ T cells from blood. All receptors come from a human donor in good health.

The chain links TRBV7-2 to TRBJ2-1; unclear D gene. The length of the CDR3 is 18 residues. Per the germline V gene, CDR1 is SGHTA and CDR2 is FQGNSA. Trimming took off 0 bases at V and 3 bases at J, with 18 bases between the two ends. The CDR3 region is CASSLARAAENRYNEQFF. CDR3 DNA: TGTGCCAGCAGCTTAGCACGGGCCGCGGAGAACCGCTACAATGAGCAGTTCTTC.

CDR3 in DNA: TGCAGTGCCACCTCAGCAGGGGTTGGGGCCAACGTCCTGACTTTC. Residues: CSATSAGVGANVLTF. The rearrangement uses TRBV20-1 and TRBJ2-6, with TRBD1 as a possible D gene (6 bases). V lost 6 bases and J lost 3, with 15 bases in between. This CDR3 region has 15 residues. Looked up from germline, CDR1 is DFQATT and CDR2 is SNEGSKA (reference sequence).

This clonotype was picked up a small number of times. The chain links TRBV25-1 to TRBJ2-7, with unresolved D. Deletions cut 4 bases from V and 3 bases from J, with 16 bases between. The CDR3 contains 15 residues. The germline V gene has CDR1 MGHDK and CDR2 SYGVNS. The CDR3 region has the DNA TGTGCCAGCAGTGTTTTTGGGGTACCTGACTACGAGCAGTACTTC. Translating it yields CASSVFGVPDYEQYF.

The table lists this clonotype with a few counts. This sequence joins TRBV27 and TRBJ2-7; either TRBD1 or TRBD2 may fit D (6 bases each). The CDR3 spans 13 residues. Trimming took off 6 bases at V and 7 bases at J, with 16 bases between the two ends. Germline CDR1 MNHEY, CDR2 SMNVEV (reference sequence). The CDR3 bases are TGTGCCAGCAGATATGGAGGGGGTGGTGAGCAGTACTTC. It specifies CASRYGGGGEQYF.

This chain uses TRBV27 with TRBJ2-1; possibly TRBD1 or TRBD2 for D (5 bases each). Germline lookup yields CDR1 MNHEY and CDR2 SMNVEV (reference sequence). Deletions cut 9 bases from V and 6 bases from J, with 12 bases between. The CDR3 contains 12 residues. CDR3 DNA: TGTGCCAGTAGGGGACCACCCAATGAGCAGTTCTTC. It yields the protein CASRGPPNEQFF.

This clonotype was seen more than once but under ten times. CDR3: CSVSGLHSGNTIYF. CDR3 DNA sequence: TGCAGCGTGAGTGGTCTTCACTCTGGAAACACCATATATTTT. The chain couples TRBV29-1 to TRBJ1-3; D remains unclear. The V gene lost 6 bases and the J gene lost 0 bases, with 12 bases spanning the gap. Germline V gene lookup returns CDR1 SQVTM and CDR2 ANQGSEA. The length of the CDR3 is 14 residues.

This clonotype was seen only a few times. This sequence joins TRBV29-1 and TRBJ1-1; D may be TRBD1 (5 bases). Germline-derived CDR1 and CDR2 are SQVTM and ANQGSEA. Deletions cut 4 bases from V and 7 bases from J, with 10 bases between. The CDR3 runs to 11 residues. The DNA of the CDR3 is TGCAGCGTTGCAGGGACTAATGAAGCTTTCTTT. Its protein product is CSVAGTNEAFF. Supplemented by reference TRBV29-1 and TRBJ1-1, the full variable domain reads SAVISQKPSRDICQRGTSLTIQCQVDSQVTMMFWYRQQPGQSLTLIATANQGSEATYESGFVIDKFPISRPNLTFSTLTVSNMSPEDSSIYLCSVAGTNEAFFGQGTRLTVV.

The chain couples TRBV28 to TRBJ1-2; TRBD1 matches 7 bases. V trimming: 6 bases; J trimming: 6 bases; junction bases outside the gene matches: 7. In germline, CDR1 is MDHEN, CDR2 SYDVKM. This CDR3 has 13 residues. The CDR3 bases are TGTGCCAGCAGGAGGACAGGAGCAGATGGCTACACCTTC. As protein: CASRRTGADGYTF.

This clonotype was recorded at least ten times. The chain combines TRBV11-1 with TRBJ2-1; possible D gene TRBD2, 5 bases. Trimming shortened V by 5 bases and J by 5 bases, and 13 bases separated the two germline ends. The CDR3 sequence is 14 residues long. Per germline, CDR1 SGHAT and CDR2 FQDESV (reference sequence). The CDR3 DNA reads TGTGCCAGCAGCCGCCTGGACGGGAACAATGAGCAGTTCTTC. Translation gives CASSRLDGNNEQFF.

This clonotype occurred a few times. The chain links TRBV5-4 to TRBJ1-1; D gene ambiguous. V was pared by 0 bases and J by 11 bases, with 20 bases between. The CDR3 has 15 amino acids. Germline CDR1 and CDR2: SGHNT and YYREEE (reference sequence). CDR3 amino acids: CASSLDPVGADRAFF. CDR3 nucleotide sequence: TGTGCCAGCAGCTTGGACCCAGTGGGAGCTGATAGGGCTTTCTTT.

This clonotype was picked up a small number of times. This sequence joins TRBV9 and TRBJ2-7, with 8 bases identical to TRBD2. Germline CDR1 and CDR2: SGDLS and YYNGEE. The CDR3 runs 15 residues. V lost 1 base to trimming and J lost 2 bases; unmatched junction nucleotides: 5. The CDR3 coding sequence is TGTGCCAGCAGCGTATTGGCGGGAGGTGCCTACGAGCAGTACTTC. Its protein is CASSVLAGGAYEQYF.

This clonotype was seen many times. This chain connects TRBV6-6 to TRBJ2-7, with 8 nucleotides matching TRBD1. J lost 6 bases, V lost 7 bases, and 11 bases had no gene match. Germline-derived CDR1 and CDR2 are MNHNY and SVGAGI (reference sequence). The CDR3 consists of 14 residues. CDR3 DNA sequence: TGTGCCAGCACCAACGGACAGGGAAAAGGCGAGCAGTACTTC. Its translation: CASTNGQGKGEQYF.

The CDR3: CASSLVYEQFF. CDR3 DNA: TGTGCCAGCAGCTTAGTCTATGAGCAGTTCTTC. The chain has TRBV11-2 and TRBJ2-1; D call uncertain. Trimming removed 1 base at V and 8 bases at J, with 3 bases between. This CDR3 region has 11 residues. Per germline, CDR1 SGHAT and CDR2 FQNNGV. Combining the CDR3 with reference TRBV11-2 and TRBJ2-1 gives the whole variable domain EAGVAQSPRYKIIEKRQSVAFWCNPISGHATLYWYQQILGQGPKLLIQFQNNGVVDDSQLPKDRFSAERLKGVDSTLKIQPAKLEDSAVYLCASSLVYEQFFGPGTRLTVL.

This clonotype was seen a handful of times. This chain links TRBV9 with TRBJ2-1, with 10 bases that match TRBD2. The germline gives CDR1 SGDLS, CDR2 YYNGEE. This CDR3 is built from 17 residues. V gave up 5 bases and J gave up 9 bases; unmatched junction bases: 17. The CDR3, as DNA: TGTGCCAGCAGTCGAACCCGTCTAGCGGGAGAACATGGTGAGCAGTTCTTC. This sequence encodes CASSRTRLAGEHGEQFF.

The chain is built from TRBV20-1 and TRBJ2-1, with 11 bases that match TRBD2. The J segment lost 7 bases and the V segment lost 8 bases, leaving 10 bases of the junction unmatched. The CDR3 is 14 amino acids. Germline CDR1 reads DFQATT; CDR2 reads SNEGSKA (reference sequence). CDR3 DNA sequence: TGCAGTATGAAAACTAGCGGGAGTTCTAATGAGCAGTTCTTC. Translating it yields CSMKTSGSSNEQFF.

V gene TRBV27 combines with J gene TRBJ2-1; TRBD2 is a possible D gene (6 bases). CDR3 length equals 16 residues. V lost 4 bases and J 0 bases, leaving 13 bases between the germline ends. Germline CDR1 MNHEY, CDR2 SMNVEV (reference sequence). The CDR3 loop reads CASSSIAVSSYNEQFF. In nucleotides, the CDR3 is TGTGCCAGCAGTTCCATAGCGGTAAGCTCCTACAATGAGCAGTTCTTC.

This chain links TRBV9 with TRBJ2-2; D call uncertain. The germline V and J ends were trimmed by 3 bases and 6 bases, with 6 bases remaining between them. The CDR3 loop spans 12 amino acids. Germline CDR1 SGDLS, CDR2 YYNGEE. The CDR3 loop reads CASSAVSGELFF. DNA of the CDR3: TGTGCCAGCAGCGCCGTTTCCGGGGAGCTGTTTTTT. Together with reference TRBV9 and TRBJ2-2, the CDR3 gives the full variable domain: DSGVTQTPKHLITATGQRVTLRCSPRSGDLSVYWYQQSLDQGLQFLIQYYNGEERAKGNILERFSAQQFPDLHSELNLSSLELGDSALYFCASSAVSGELFFGEGSRLTVL.

The rearrangement uses TRBV6-5 and TRBJ2-7, with D perhaps TRBD1 (5 bases). CDR1 is MNHEY, CDR2 SVGAGI, per germline. The V and J ends lost 8 bases and 4 bases respectively, with 15 bases between them. This CDR3 contains 13 residues. CDR3 DNA sequence: TGTGCCAGCGGCTACTCACAGGATTACGAGCAGTACTTC. It encodes CASGYSQDYEQYF.

The chain uses TRBV4-3 and TRBJ2-2; 9 bases line up with TRBD2. Germline assignment: CDR1 LGHNA and CDR2 YSLEER. The ends lost 3 bases at V and 1 base at J; junction bases unmatched: 6. The CDR3 spans 17 residues. This CDR3 reads CASSQGGRALNTGELFF. In nucleotides, the CDR3 is TGCGCCAGCAGCCAGGGCGGGAGGGCCTTGAACACCGGGGAGCTGTTTTTT.

This clonotype was seen only a few times. This chain connects TRBV5-1 to TRBJ1-2, with a tentative D call TRBD1 (6 bases). Germline lookup yields CDR1 SGHRS and CDR2 YFSETQ. CDR3 length: 15 amino acids. V gave up 0 bases and J gave up 2 bases, with 11 bases separating them. The CDR3 DNA reads TGCGCCAGCAGCTTGGATCAGGGGTTAAACTATGGCTACACCTTC. Residues: CASSLDQGLNYGYTF.

This clonotype was detected ten times or more. The chain carries TRBV18 and TRBJ2-5; D ambiguous. Trimming left V 0 bases short and J 3 bases short, with 8 bases between. CDR1 and CDR2 (germline): KGHSH, LQKENI. This CDR3 has 14 amino acids. The CDR3 loop reads CASSPPNGKETQYF. CDR3 in DNA: TGTGCCAGCTCACCACCGAATGGGAAAGAGACCCAGTACTTC. Combining the CDR3 with reference TRBV18 and TRBJ2-5 gives the whole variable domain NAGVMQNPRHLVRRRGQEARLRCSPMKGHSHVYWYRQLPEEGLKFMVYLQKENIIDESGMPKERFSAEFPKEGPSILRIQQVVRGDSAAYFCASSPPNGKETQYFGPGTRLLVL.

This chain links TRBV10-3 with TRBJ1-5, with TRBD1 as a possible D gene (6 bases). This CDR3 comprises 14 residues. The germline CDR1 and CDR2 sequences are ENHRY and SYGVKD. CDR3 loop: CATRGAGFDQPQHF. As DNA, the CDR3 is TGTGCTACCAGGGGCGCCGGTTTTGATCAGCCCCAGCATTTT.